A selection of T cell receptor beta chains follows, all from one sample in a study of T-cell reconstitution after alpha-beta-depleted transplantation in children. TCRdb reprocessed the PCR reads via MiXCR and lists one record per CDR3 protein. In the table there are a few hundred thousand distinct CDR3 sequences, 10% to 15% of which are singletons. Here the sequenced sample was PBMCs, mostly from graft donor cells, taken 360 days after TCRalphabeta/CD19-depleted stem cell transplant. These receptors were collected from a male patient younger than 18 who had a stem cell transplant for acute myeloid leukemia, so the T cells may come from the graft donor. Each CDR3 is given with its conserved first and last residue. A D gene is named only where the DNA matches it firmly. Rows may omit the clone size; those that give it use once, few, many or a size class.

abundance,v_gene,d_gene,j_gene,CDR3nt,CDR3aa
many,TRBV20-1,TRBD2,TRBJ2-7,TGCAGTGCCGAGGGGACTAGCGCCCCCGGCAGTGAGCAGTACTTC,CSAEGTSAPGSEQYF
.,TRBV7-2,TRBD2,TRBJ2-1,TGTGCCAGCAGCTTATCTAGCGGGATTCCTTACAATGAGCAGTTCTTC,CASSLSSGIPYNEQFF
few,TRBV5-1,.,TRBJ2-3,TGCGCCAGCAGCGCTAGGTTGCCCGGGGATACGCAGTATTTT,CASSARLPGDTQYF
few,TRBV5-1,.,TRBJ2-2,TGCGCCAGCAGCTACACTGTTCACACCGGGGAGCTGTTTTTT,CASSYTVHTGELFF
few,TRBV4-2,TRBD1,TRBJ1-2,TGTGCCAGCAGCCCCCCGGGGACAGGGGCTTCGTATGGCTACACCTTC,CASSPPGTGASYGYTF
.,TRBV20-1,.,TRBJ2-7,TGCAGTGCTTGCGACGGGTCCTACGAGCAGTACTTC,CSACDGSYEQYF
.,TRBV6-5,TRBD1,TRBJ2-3,TGTGCCAGCAGTACTCGGACAGGCCTTAGCACAGATACGCAGTATTTT,CASSTRTGLSTDTQYF
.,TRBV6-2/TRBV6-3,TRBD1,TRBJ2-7,TGTGCCAGCAGTTACTCGACGGACAGGGGCGCCTACGAGCAGTACTTC,CASSYSTDRGAYEQYF
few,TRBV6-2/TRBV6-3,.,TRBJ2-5,TGTGCCAGCAGCTACGTCCTATTTGTTCAAGAGACCCAGTACTTC,CASSYVLFVQETQYF
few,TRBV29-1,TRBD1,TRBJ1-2,TGCAGTGGGGACAGCTCCTATGGCTACACCTTC,CSGDSSYGYTF
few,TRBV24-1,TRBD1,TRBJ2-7,TGTGCCACCAGTGACTCCGGGACAGGGAACACCTACGAGCAGTACTTC,CATSDSGTGNTYEQYF